One and the same sample provided the 26 T cell receptor beta chains below, sequenced in a study of T-cell memory formation after mild COVID-19. TCRdb reanalysed the 5' RACE reads using MiXCR and keeps one entry per CDR3 protein. The data contain 450,000 to 700,000 distinct CDR3 sequences, roughly 17% of them seen just once; the ten biggest clones take up about 12%. The sequencing sample was made of PBMCs or a T cell subset sorted from them (not recorded which). All receptors derive from an adult woman who had mild COVID-19 (a few samples of this study predate the infection). Cell type and time point are not known.

This clonotype was seen only a few times. The chain employs TRBV20-1 and TRBJ1-6; the D gene is possibly TRBD1 (6 bases). The V gene's germline CDR1 is DFQATT and CDR2 SNEGSKA (reference sequence). V lost 0 bases and J 7 bases, leaving 13 bases between the germline ends. CDR3 length: 15 amino acids. As DNA, the CDR3 is TGCAGTGCTAGAGACGGGTTGGGGGCGAATTCACCCCTCCACTTT. Encoded protein: CSARDGLGANSPLHF.

The table lists this clonotype with a few counts. The chain is built from TRBV6-2 or TRBV6-3 and TRBJ2-7, with D perhaps TRBD1 (6 bases). The CDR3 has 15 residues. V was trimmed by 6 bases and J by 0 bases, leaving 15 bases between them. Germline CDR1 is MNHEY and CDR2 is SVGEGT. This chain's CDR3 is CASRPPGHRSYEQYF. CDR3 DNA: TGTGCCAGCAGACCCCCGGGACACCGCTCCTACGAGCAGTACTTC.

This rearrangement joins TRBV7-2 to TRBJ1-5; maybe TRBD1 (6 bases). CDR1 SGHTA and CDR2 FQGNSA come from the germline V gene. CDR3 length: 15 amino acids. The V end was cut by 6 bases, the J end by 6 bases, with 18 bases between. The CDR3 DNA reads TGTGCCAGCAGATTCCCGAGGTGGGGGCGTCAGCCCCAGCATTTT. Its translation: CASRFPRWGRQPQHF.

This clonotype has a handful of counts. The J gene is TRBJ1-2, the V gene TRBV7-9; no clear D. The V and J ends lost 1 base and 7 bases respectively, with 7 bases between them. Germline loops: CDR1 SEHNR, CDR2 FQNEAQ (reference sequence). The CDR3 runs 12 residues. The CDR3 loop reads CASSLEKGGYTF. The DNA of the CDR3 is TGTGCCAGCAGCTTAGAAAAGGGTGGCTACACCTTC.

This clonotype was seen at least ten times. At one of its ends the junction is not consistent with the germline gene, which may arise from a read error. The chain couples TRBV29-1 to TRBJ2-5; 8 bases match TRBD2. The CDR3 is 9 residues long. Germline V gene sequence: CDR1 SQVTM, CDR2 ANQGSEA. CDR3 in amino acids: CSVMTSVPF. The CDR3 DNA sequence: TGCAGCGTTATGACTAGCGTGCCCTTC.

This clonotype turned up a few times. The chain couples TRBV7-9 to TRBJ1-1; tentatively, D is TRBD1 (6 bases). Trimming left V 8 bases short and J 6 bases short, with 19 bases between. CDR1 and CDR2 from the germline V gene are SEHNR and FQNEAQ (reference sequence). This CDR3 contains 14 residues. CDR3 amino acids: CASEGGYQSPEAFF. The CDR3 DNA reads TGTGCCAGCGAAGGGGGTTACCAGAGCCCTGAAGCTTTCTTT.

The sample holds a few counts of this clonotype. CDR3 region: CSAADSYEQYF. In DNA form, the CDR3 reads TGCAGTGCTGCCGACTCCTACGAGCAGTACTTC. The chain links TRBV20-1 to TRBJ2-7, with D uncertain. Per germline, CDR1 DFQATT and CDR2 SNEGSKA (reference sequence). The CDR3 extends over 11 amino acids. V lost 5 bases and J lost 0, with 5 bases in between.

A few counts support this clonotype. The chain uses TRBV3-1 and TRBJ1-1; D is unresolved. V lost 5 bases to trimming and J lost 9 bases, with 10 bases between them. Germline V CDR1 and CDR2: LGHDT, YNNKEL (reference sequence). The CDR3 has 11 amino acids. The CDR3: CASSERGKAFF. CDR3 in DNA: TGTGCCAGCAGCGAGCGGGGAAAAGCTTTCTTT. Based on the CDR3 plus reference TRBV3-1 and TRBJ1-1, the full variable domain is DTAVSQTPKYLVTQMGNDKSIKCEQNLGHDTMYWYKQDSKKFLKIMFSYNNKELIINETVPNRFSPKSPDKAHLNLHINSLELGDSAVYFCASSERGKAFFGQGTRLTVV.

This clonotype was detected only a few times. The rearrangement links TRBV5-4 to TRBJ2-1; 9 nucleotides line up with TRBD2. Germline V gene lookup returns CDR1 SGHNT and CDR2 YYREEE (reference sequence). The CDR3 is 15 amino acids. Trimming took 4 bases from V and 4 from J; bases not matched to a gene: 6. CDR3 DNA sequence: TGTGCCAGCAGCATAGCGGGGGTGAGGTACAATGAGCAGTTCTTC. Its translation: CASSIAGVRYNEQFF.

The genes are TRBV12-3 or TRBV12-4 and TRBJ2-1, with D perhaps given as TRBD1 or TRBD2 (5 bases each). V was shortened by 5 bases and J by 7 bases, with 18 bases between the two germline ends. The CDR3 loop spans 15 amino acids. The CDR3 protein is CASSQGHGAWNEQFF. The CDR3 nucleotides read TGTGCCAGCAGTCAAGGACACGGGGCGTGGAATGAGCAGTTCTTC.

The rearrangement joins TRBV19 to TRBJ2-1; no reliable D call. Germline V lookup: CDR1 LNHDA, CDR2 SQIVND (reference sequence). V lost 5 bases, J lost 0 bases, and 11 bases lay in between. This CDR3 is built from 15 residues. Here the CDR3 DNA reads TGTGCCAGTAGTGTATCAGAGAGCTCCTACAATGAGCAGTTCTTC. Its protein product is CASSVSESSYNEQFF.

The genes are TRBV29-1 and TRBJ2-5; D uncertain. Germline assignment: CDR1 SQVTM and CDR2 ANQGSEA. The CDR3 loop spans 15 amino acids. Trimming took off 0 bases at V and 0 bases at J, with 11 bases between the two ends. The CDR3 DNA reads TGCAGCGTTGAAGACAGGAACCTGTACCAAGAGACCCAGTACTTC. Translated: CSVEDRNLYQETQYF.

This clonotype came up a few times. V usage is TRBV4-1 and J usage is TRBJ2-7, with D maybe TRBD1 (6 bases). V lost 1 base to trimming and J lost 2 bases, with 12 bases between them. The CDR3 spans 15 residues. The germline gives CDR1 MGHRA, CDR2 YSYEKL. As DNA, the CDR3 is TGCGCCAGCAGCCAAGTATGGGACATTACCTACGAGCAGTACTTC. This codes for CASSQVWDITYEQYF.

The J gene is TRBJ2-1, the V gene TRBV9, with TRBD1 identical over 9 bases. V shed 0 bases, J shed 9 bases, and the junction held 7 bases outside the gene matches. Germline values: CDR1 SGDLS, CDR2 YYNGEE. CDR3 length: 15 residues. In nucleotides, the CDR3 is TGTGCCAGCAGCGTAGTGGTACAGGGGGCGGCTGAGCAGTTCTTC. Translated, it gives CASSVVVQGAAEQFF.

The rearrangement uses TRBV20-1 and TRBJ2-7; maybe TRBD2 (5 bases). Trimming removed 1 base from V and 2 bases from J, with 15 bases in between. The CDR3 runs to 15 residues. Germline V lookup: CDR1 DFQATT, CDR2 SNEGSKA (reference sequence). The CDR3, as DNA: TGCAGTGCTAGAGGCTACCTGGACTCCACCTACGAGCAGTACTTC. This gives the protein CSARGYLDSTYEQYF.

At least ten counts were recorded for this clonotype. The V call is TRBV12-3 or TRBV12-4, the J call TRBJ1-1; D is possibly TRBD1 (5 bases). The V gene lost 8 bases and the J gene lost 0 bases, with 13 bases spanning the gap. The CDR3 has 14 amino acids. The CDR3 bases are TGTGCCAGCTCTTGGGGGGGGTTGAACACTGAAGCTTTCTTT. Translating it yields CASSWGGLNTEAFF.

This clonotype appeared many times. The chain recombines TRBV5-1 with TRBJ1-1; 7 nucleotides align to TRBD1. The CDR3 spans 14 residues. The V segment lost 2 bases and the J segment 1 base; nucleotides outside the gene matches: 2. CDR1 and CDR2 (germline): SGHRS, YFSETQ. The CDR3 is CASSLPGGNTEAFF. For the CDR3, the DNA is TGCGCCAGCAGCTTACCAGGGGGGAACACTGAAGCTTTCTTT.

There are many counts of this clonotype. The chain combines TRBV7-8 with TRBJ2-3, with D unresolved. CDR1 and CDR2 (germline): SGHVS, FQNEAQ. V gave up 0 bases and J gave up 6 bases, with 4 bases separating them. The CDR3 totals 12 residues. CDR3 protein: CASSLAFDTQYF. The CDR3 coding sequence is TGTGCCAGCAGCTTAGCATTTGATACGCAGTATTTT.

The V and J genes are TRBV3-1 and TRBJ2-3; 10 positions match TRBD2. V lost 5 bases, J lost 5 bases, and 10 bases stayed unmatched. This CDR3 has 16 amino acids. Germline loops: CDR1 LGHDT, CDR2 YNNKEL (reference sequence). The CDR3 region is CASSKLAGAVEDTQYF. For the CDR3, the DNA is TGTGCCAGCAGCAAGCTAGCGGGAGCGGTGGAAGATACGCAGTATTTT.

This sequence joins TRBV24-1 and TRBJ1-2; TRBD1 matches at 8 bases. This CDR3 has 14 residues. Germline values: CDR1 KGHDR, CDR2 SFDVKD. J was trimmed by 7 bases and V by 1 base; bases with no gene match: 4. The DNA for the CDR3 is TGTGCCACCAGTGATTTTGGACAGGGAGGTGGCTACACCTTC. It is translated as CATSDFGQGGGYTF.

This clonotype was found a few times. This chain links TRBV5-1 with TRBJ1-3; 9 nucleotides align to TRBD1. CDR3 length equals 15 residues. CDR1 is SGHRS, CDR2 YFSETQ, per germline. With V trimmed by 0 bases and J by 2 bases, 0 bases remained unmatched. CDR3 DNA: TGCGCCAGCAGCTTGGGGGACAGGGCTGGAAACACCATATATTTT. Translated: CASSLGDRAGNTIYF.

The V gene is TRBV14, the J gene TRBJ2-3; tentatively, D is TRBD1 (5 bases). This CDR3 spans 13 amino acids. The V gene lost 4 bases and the J gene lost 10 bases, with 15 bases spanning the gap. CDR1 and CDR2 from the germline V gene are SGHDN and FVKESK. In DNA form, the CDR3 reads TGTGCCAGCAGCCCGACAGTTTCCTTTGCGCAGTATTTT. This encodes CASSPTVSFAQYF.

The chain is built from TRBV7-2 and TRBJ2-5, with D perhaps TRBD2 (7 bases). V lost 4 bases, J lost 5 bases, and 17 bases lay in between. The germline gives CDR1 SGHTA, CDR2 FQGNSA. CDR3 size: 15 residues. The CDR3 region is CASSWVGGGGETQYF. DNA of the CDR3: TGTGCCAGCAGCTGGGTTGGAGGGGGGGGGGAGACCCAGTACTTC. Drawing the rest from reference TRBV7-2 and TRBJ2-5, the complete variable domain is GAGVSQSPSNKVTEKGKDVELRCDPISGHTALYWYRQSLGQGLEFLIYFQGNSAPDKSGLPSDRFSAERTGGSVSTLTIQRTQQEDSAVYLCASSWVGGGGETQYFGPGTRLLVL.

A few counts support this clonotype. The chain joins TRBV5-6 to TRBJ2-5; the D call may be TRBD1 or TRBD2 (7 bases each). Germline V CDR1 and CDR2: SGHDT, YYEEEE. The V and J ends lost 1 base and 3 bases respectively, with 10 bases between them. This CDR3 comprises 14 residues. CDR3 sequence reads: CASSLSGTEETQYF. The CDR3 DNA reads TGTGCCAGCAGCTTGAGCGGGACAGAAGAGACCCAGTACTTC.

This chain uses TRBV7-9 with TRBJ1-1; D unresolved. Per the germline V gene, CDR1 is SEHNR and CDR2 is FQNEAQ (reference sequence). CDR3 length: 15 amino acids. V lost 5 bases and J lost 11, with 24 bases in between. The CDR3 spells CASSPLLEEWVYAFF. Written as DNA, the CDR3 is TGTGCCAGCAGCCCACTCTTGGAGGAGTGGGTATACGCTTTCTTT. The full variable domain, rest sourced from reference TRBV7-9 and TRBJ1-1, is DTGVSQNPRHKITKRGQNVTFRCDPISEHNRLYWYRQTLGQGPEFLTYFQNEAQLEKSRLLSDRFSAERPKGSFSTLEIQRTEQGDSAMYLCASSPLLEEWVYAFFGQGTRLTVV.

This clonotype was counted between two and nine times. V is TRBV20-1 and J is TRBJ1-6; D remains unclear. This CDR3 is 15 amino acids long. Looked up from germline, CDR1 is DFQATT and CDR2 is SNEGSKA (reference sequence). The V gene lost 3 bases and the J gene lost 0 bases, with 9 bases spanning the gap. The CDR3 nucleotides are TGCAGTGCTAGTTCGTCTAGCTCCTATAATTCACCCCTCCACTTT. Protein sequence: CSASSSSSYNSPLHF.